The 25 T cell receptor beta chains below all came from one sample that was sequenced in a study of CD4 T cells in relation to SARS-CoV-2 and coronaviruses. Unexposed donor CD4+ T cells date from 2011-2018, before the COVID-19 pandemic. The method was immunoSEQ multiplex PCR; TCRdb's version includes in-frame clones alone and lacks a portion of them. The sample lists about 59,000 clones; roughly 89% were seen once. The sample taken for sequencing was memory CD4+ T cells from PBMCs. The receptor set was obtained from a human donor in good health.

Regarding this clone: Germline and junction disagree at one end, which may indicate a read error. The chain joins TRBV3-1 (or the pseudogene TRBV3-2) to TRBJ2-5; D possibly corresponds to TRBD1 (5 bases). The CDR3 contains 12 residues. Germline CDR1 is LGHDT and CDR2 is YNNKEL (reference sequence). The chain's CDR3 is CATSPPGETQYF. CDR3 bases: TGTGCCACCAGCCCCCCAGGGGAGACCCAGTACTTC.

The V and J genes are TRBV10-1 and TRBJ1-6; 10 nucleotides align to TRBD1. Germline V gives CDR1 WNHNN, CDR2 SYGVQD (reference sequence). This CDR3 comprises 14 residues. V was clipped by 4 bases and J by 7 bases; unmatched bases: 1. CDR3 amino acids: CASSGQGANSPLHF. DNA for the CDR3: TGCGCCAGCAGTGGACAGGGGGCCAATTCACCCCTCCACTTT.

The chain recombines TRBV30 with TRBJ1-6; 7 nucleotides line up with TRBD1. The germline V gene encodes CDR1 GTSNPN and CDR2 SVGIG (reference sequence). The CDR3 runs 15 residues. With 2 bases clipped from V and 7 bases from J, the junction kept 8 bases outside the gene matches. This CDR3 reads CAWSPIDRENSPLHF. CDR3 DNA: TGTGCCTGGAGTCCCATCGACAGGGAGAATTCACCCCTCCACTTT.

J is TRBJ2-5 and V is TRBV5-8; D may be TRBD1 (5 bases). The CDR3 is 14 amino acids. Germline V gene data show CDR1 as SGHTS and CDR2 as YDEGEE. The germline V and J ends were trimmed by 7 bases and 0 bases, with 13 bases remaining between them. Written as DNA, the CDR3 is TGTGCCAGCGTACAGACAGTAAACCAAGAGACCCAGTACTTC. Its protein is CASVQTVNQETQYF.

The V and J genes are TRBV5-1 and TRBJ2-6; D remains ambiguous. V shed 4 bases and J shed 0 bases, with 8 bases lying between them. Germline V gives CDR1 SGHRS, CDR2 YFSETQ. The CDR3 covers 15 residues. The CDR3 loop reads CASSDINSGANVLTF. The CDR3 DNA is TGCGCCAGCAGCGATATTAACTCTGGGGCCAACGTCCTGACTTTC.

The chain carries TRBV2 and TRBJ2-7; 14 bases are a match to TRBD2. This CDR3 comprises 17 residues. Germline loops: CDR1 SNHLY, CDR2 FYNNEI. The V and J ends lost 6 bases and 2 bases, in that order; junction bases with no gene match: 9. In DNA, the CDR3 is TGTGCCAGCAGCGTCGGACTAGCGGGAGGCCTGCCCTACGAGCAGTACTTC. Translation gives CASSVGLAGGLPYEQYF.

This chain links TRBV5-1 with TRBJ1-1; 10 bases are shared with TRBD1. In germline, CDR1 is SGHRS, CDR2 YFSETQ. This CDR3 spans 16 amino acids. V dropped 3 bases and J dropped 4; count of bases not matched to a gene: 9. CDR3 in amino acids: CASSSGGRTGGTEAFF. CDR3 bases: TGCGCCAGCAGCTCAGGGGGACGGACAGGGGGCACTGAAGCTTTCTTT.

J is TRBJ1-6 and V is TRBV20-1; D remains ambiguous. V was trimmed by 4 bases and J by 9 bases, leaving 7 bases between them. Germline V gives CDR1 DFQATT, CDR2 SNEGSKA (reference sequence). The CDR3 contains 11 residues. The CDR3 protein is CSAIQTSPLHF. CDR3 nucleotide sequence: TGCAGTGCTATACAGACTTCACCCCTCCACTTT.

This chain connects TRBV30 to TRBJ1-1; 12 nucleotides line up with TRBD1. V dropped 3 bases and J dropped 1; count of bases not matched to a gene: 0. This CDR3 contains 14 residues. Per the germline V gene, CDR1 is GTSNPN and CDR2 is SVGIG (reference sequence). CDR3 nucleotides: TGTGCCTGGAGGGGACAGGGGGCGAACACTGAAGCTTTCTTT. This translates into CAWRGQGANTEAFF.

V usage is TRBV5-1 and J usage is TRBJ2-5; TRBD2 matches 8 bases. V was clipped by 3 bases and J by 5 bases; unmatched bases: 9. This CDR3 comprises 15 residues. Germline CDR1 reads SGHRS; CDR2 reads YFSETQ. The CDR3 reads CASSYGTSGGETQYF. The DNA of the CDR3 is TGCGCCAGCAGCTACGGGACTTCGGGGGGGGAGACCCAGTACTTC.

V and J are TRBV30 and TRBJ2-1; D may be TRBD2 (6 bases). V was clipped by 3 bases and J by 0 bases, with 24 bases between them. This CDR3 comprises 19 residues. The V gene's germline CDR1 is GTSNPN and CDR2 SVGIG (reference sequence). This chain's CDR3 is CAWSLKGVRGRSSYNEQFF. DNA for the CDR3: TGTGCCTGGAGCCTTAAAGGGGTACGGGGGAGGAGCTCCTACAATGAGCAGTTCTTC.

The chain is built from TRBV19 and TRBJ2-3; D possibly corresponds to TRBD1 (6 bases). The CDR3 runs to 17 residues. The ends were cut back, 6 bases at V and 0 bases at J, with 19 bases in the middle. Germline V gene data show CDR1 as LNHDA and CDR2 as SQIVND (reference sequence). This CDR3 reads CASSQTGDTLSTDTQYF. Written as DNA, the CDR3 is TGTGCCAGTAGCCAGACAGGAGACACTCTTAGCACAGATACGCAGTATTTT.

The rearrangement joins TRBV6-5 to TRBJ2-5, with 11 nucleotides matching TRBD2. Germline V gives CDR1 MNHEY, CDR2 SVGAGI. The CDR3 consists of 15 residues. J gave up 0 bases and V 7 bases, and 4 bases lay outside the gene matches. CDR3 in DNA: TGTGCCAGCAATCTAGCGGGAGGCGACCAAGAGACCCAGTACTTC. It specifies CASNLAGGDQETQYF.

V and J are TRBV5-1 and TRBJ1-1, with D unclear. This CDR3 has 12 amino acids. Trimming removed 2 bases at V and 3 bases at J, with 5 bases between. The V gene's germline CDR1 is SGHRS and CDR2 YFSETQ. CDR3 sequence: CASSLMDTEAFF. DNA of the CDR3: TGCGCCAGCAGCTTAATGGACACTGAAGCTTTCTTT.

J is TRBJ1-2 and V is TRBV7-3; D unresolved. V lost 8 bases and J lost 8, with 18 bases in between. This CDR3 region has 13 residues. Germline V gives CDR1 SGHTA, CDR2 FQGTGA. This CDR3 is CASGSATDGGYTF. The CDR3 region has the DNA TGTGCCAGCGGGTCAGCGACCGATGGAGGCTACACCTTC.

The V and J genes are TRBV5-1 and TRBJ2-3, with D perhaps assigned TRBD1 or TRBD2 (6 bases each). CDR3 length: 15 residues. V lost 2 bases and J lost 5, with 15 bases in between. CDR1 is SGHRS and CDR2 is YFSETQ in the germline V gene. The CDR3 loop is CASSFGRGQGDTQYF. CDR3 coding DNA: TGCGCCAGCAGCTTTGGACGGGGGCAAGGAGATACGCAGTATTTT.

The CDR3 coding sequence is TGTGCCACCAAACGGGGGGAACAAGAGACCCAGTACTTC. This encodes CATKRGEQETQYF. The chain joins TRBV6-4 to TRBJ2-5, with 7 nucleotides matching TRBD2. CDR1 MRHNA and CDR2 SNTAGT come from the germline V gene. The CDR3 runs 13 residues. V shed 10 bases and J 2 bases; nucleotides not matched to a gene: 7.

The V and J genes are TRBV27 and TRBJ2-7; 7 bases align to TRBD1. V lost 4 bases, J lost 1 base, and 4 bases stayed unmatched. The CDR3 covers 14 residues. Germline V lookup: CDR1 MNHEY, CDR2 SMNVEV (reference sequence). CDR3 DNA sequence: TGTGCCAGCAGTTACCGACAGGGTTCCTACGAGCAGTACTTC. Residues: CASSYRQGSYEQYF.

The rearrangement links TRBV4-1 to TRBJ2-5; the D gene is possibly TRBD2 (6 bases). The CDR3 is 16 amino acids. CDR1 is MGHRA and CDR2 is YSYEKL in the germline V gene. Trimming cost V 2 bases and J 2 bases, with 15 bases left between them. The CDR3 loop reads CASSQTAGGTQETQYF. CDR3 bases: TGCGCCAGCAGCCAAACAGCGGGTGGGACTCAAGAGACCCAGTACTTC.

This CDR3 is CASSTVTGSSTDTQYF. CDR3 nucleotide sequence: TGCGCCAGCAGTACCGTGACAGGCTCTAGCACAGATACGCAGTATTTT. The gene calls are TRBV10-1 and TRBJ2-3; D is possibly TRBD1 (6 bases). Germline V gives CDR1 WNHNN, CDR2 SYGVQD (reference sequence). The CDR3 sequence is 16 residues long. Trimming cost V 5 bases and J 0 bases, with 15 bases left between them.

The J gene is TRBJ2-1, the V gene TRBV11-2, with a possible D match to TRBD2 (7 bases). Trimming stripped 1 base from V and 4 bases from J, with 17 bases between. The CDR3 extends over 17 amino acids. Germline loops: CDR1 SGHAT, CDR2 FQNNGV. CDR3 loop: CASSLVGGGSGYNEQFF. The CDR3 region has the DNA TGTGCCAGCAGCTTAGTGGGGGGCGGGAGCGGGTACAATGAGCAGTTCTTC.

This chain connects TRBV3-1 (or the pseudogene TRBV3-2) to TRBJ2-1; possibly TRBD1 for D (5 bases). Trimming took 4 bases from V and 9 from J, leaving 13 bases between them. From germline, CDR1 is LGHDT and CDR2 YNNKEL (reference sequence). The CDR3 is 13 amino acids. For the CDR3, the DNA is TGTGCCAGCAGCCGGCAGGGCGCAGGTGAGCAGTTCTTC. Encoded protein: CASSRQGAGEQFF.

In its sample, this clone is medium-sized. This chain uses TRBV18 with TRBJ2-1, with D unresolved. In germline, CDR1 is KGHSH, CDR2 LQKENI. The CDR3 runs 11 residues. Trimming took 5 bases from V and 10 from J, leaving 9 bases between them. The chain's CDR3 is CASSLQREQFF. The DNA of the CDR3 is TGTGCCAGCTCATTGCAGCGAGAGCAGTTCTTC. Full variable domain (remainder filled in from reference TRBV18 and TRBJ2-1): NAGVMQNPRHLVRRRGQEARLRCSPMKGHSHVYWYRQLPEEGLKFMVYLQKENIIDESGMPKERFSAEFPKEGPSILRIQQVVRGDSAAYFCASSLQREQFFGPGTRLTVL.

This rearrangement joins TRBV28 to TRBJ2-7; weak D call: TRBD1 (5 bases). The V end was cut by 9 bases, the J end by 0 bases, with 9 bases between. This CDR3 region has 12 residues. Germline-derived CDR1 and CDR2 are MDHEN and SYDVKM. The CDR3: CASTDSSYEQYF. The CDR3 DNA sequence: TGTGCCAGTACAGACAGCTCCTACGAGCAGTACTTC.

The rearrangement joins TRBV3-1 (or the pseudogene TRBV3-2) to TRBJ2-1, with D perhaps TRBD1 (6 bases). CDR1 is LGHDT and CDR2 is YNNKEL in the germline V gene (reference sequence). V was clipped by 5 bases and J by 12 bases, with 14 bases between them. This CDR3 is 12 amino acids long. The DNA for the CDR3 is TGTGCCAGCAGCACCACAGGGAAGGGGCAGTTCTTC. As protein: CASSTTGKGQFF.